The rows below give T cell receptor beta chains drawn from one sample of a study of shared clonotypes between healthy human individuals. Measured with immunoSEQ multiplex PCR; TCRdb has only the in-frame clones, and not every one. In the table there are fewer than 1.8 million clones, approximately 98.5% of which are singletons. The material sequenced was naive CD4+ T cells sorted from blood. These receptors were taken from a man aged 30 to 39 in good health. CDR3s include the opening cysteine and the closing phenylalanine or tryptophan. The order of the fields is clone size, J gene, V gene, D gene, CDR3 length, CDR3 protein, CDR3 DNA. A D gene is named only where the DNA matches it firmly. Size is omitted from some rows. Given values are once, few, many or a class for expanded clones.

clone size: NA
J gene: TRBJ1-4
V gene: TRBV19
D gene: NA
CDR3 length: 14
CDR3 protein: CASSMTLRGEKLFF
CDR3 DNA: TGTGCCAGTAGCATGACCCTAAGAGGGGAAAAACTGTTTTTT

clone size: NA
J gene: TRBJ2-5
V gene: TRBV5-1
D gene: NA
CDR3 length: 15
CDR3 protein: CASSLGGGFKETQYF
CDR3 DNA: TGCGCCAGCAGCTTGGGGGGAGGCTTTAAAGAGACCCAGTACTTC

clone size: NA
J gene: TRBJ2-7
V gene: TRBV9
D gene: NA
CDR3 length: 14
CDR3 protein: CASSVAAPSYEQYF
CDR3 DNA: TGTGCCAGCAGCGTAGCTGCCCCTTCCTACGAGCAGTACTTC

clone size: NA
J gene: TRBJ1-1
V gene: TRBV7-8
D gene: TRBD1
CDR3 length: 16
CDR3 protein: CASSLPAVGQGIEAFF
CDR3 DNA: TGTGCCAGCAGCTTACCCGCAGTAGGACAGGGGATTGAAGCTTTCTTT

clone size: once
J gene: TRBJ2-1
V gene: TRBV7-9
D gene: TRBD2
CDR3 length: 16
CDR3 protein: CASSFSGTSGRREQFF
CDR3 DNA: TGTGCCAGCAGCTTCTCCGGGACTAGCGGGAGGAGGGAGCAGTTCTTC

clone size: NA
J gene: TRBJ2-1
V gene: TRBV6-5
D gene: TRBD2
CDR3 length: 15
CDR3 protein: CASSFLAGVYNEQFF
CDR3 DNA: TGTGCCAGCAGTTTTCTAGCGGGAGTTTACAATGAGCAGTTCTTC

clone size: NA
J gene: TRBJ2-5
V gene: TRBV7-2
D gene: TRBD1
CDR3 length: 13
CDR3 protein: CASSRRGQETQYF
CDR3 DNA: TGTGCCAGCAGCCGCAGGGGGCAAGAGACCCAGTACTTC

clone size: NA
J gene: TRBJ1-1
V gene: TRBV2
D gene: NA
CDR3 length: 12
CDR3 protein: CASRVSNTEAFF
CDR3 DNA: TGTGCCAGCCGGGTTTCGAACACTGAAGCTTTCTTT

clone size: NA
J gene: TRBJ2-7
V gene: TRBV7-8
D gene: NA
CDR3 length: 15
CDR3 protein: CASSPGTTFSYEQYF
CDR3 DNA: TGTGCCAGCAGCCCCGGGACCACATTCTCCTACGAGCAGTACTTC

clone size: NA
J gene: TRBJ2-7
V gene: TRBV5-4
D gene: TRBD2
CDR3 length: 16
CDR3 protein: CASSLAGVAGGYEQYF
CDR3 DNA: TGTGCCAGCAGCTTGGCCGGGGTAGCGGGAGGCTACGAGCAGTACTTC

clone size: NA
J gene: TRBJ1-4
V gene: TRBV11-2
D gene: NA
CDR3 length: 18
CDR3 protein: CASSLASHVGRRDEKLFF
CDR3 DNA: TGTGCCAGCAGCTTAGCATCACATGTAGGGCGTCGAGATGAAAAACTGTTTTTT

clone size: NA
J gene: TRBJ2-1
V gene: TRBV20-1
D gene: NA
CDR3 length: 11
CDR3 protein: CSATQGSGQFF
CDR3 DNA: TGCAGTGCGACCCAGGGGAGCGGGCAGTTCTTC

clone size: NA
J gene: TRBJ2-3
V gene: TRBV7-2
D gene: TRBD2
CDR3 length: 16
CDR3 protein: CASSLAAGGPSDTQYF
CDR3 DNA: TGTGCCAGCAGCTTAGCTGCGGGAGGGCCATCAGATACGCAGTATTTT

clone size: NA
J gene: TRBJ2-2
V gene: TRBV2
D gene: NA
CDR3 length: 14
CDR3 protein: CASKSGTVAGELFF
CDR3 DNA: TGTGCCAGCAAAAGCGGGACAGTTGCCGGGGAGCTGTTTTTT

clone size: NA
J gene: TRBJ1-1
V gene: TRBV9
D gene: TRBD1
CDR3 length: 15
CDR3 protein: CASSVRDSIPGVAFF
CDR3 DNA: TGTGCCAGCAGCGTCCGGGACAGCATCCCCGGCGTCGCTTTCTTT

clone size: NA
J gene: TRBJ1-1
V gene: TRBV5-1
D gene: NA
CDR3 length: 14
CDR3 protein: CASSLVWMNTEAFF
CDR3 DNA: TGCGCCAGCAGCTTGGTATGGATGAACACTGAAGCTTTCTTT

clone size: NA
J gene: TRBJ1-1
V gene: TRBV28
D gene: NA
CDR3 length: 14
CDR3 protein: CASSFSGQFFEAFF
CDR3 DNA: TGTGCCAGCAGTTTCAGTGGACAGTTTTTTGAAGCTTTCTTT

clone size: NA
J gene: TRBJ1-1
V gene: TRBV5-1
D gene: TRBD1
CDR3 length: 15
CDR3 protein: CASSFAGGANTEAFF
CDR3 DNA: TGCGCCAGCAGCTTCGCAGGGGGCGCGAACACTGAAGCTTTCTTT

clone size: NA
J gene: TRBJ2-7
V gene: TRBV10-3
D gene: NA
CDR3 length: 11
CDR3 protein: CAISEEWEQYF
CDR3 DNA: TGTGCCATCAGTGAAGAATGGGAGCAGTACTTC

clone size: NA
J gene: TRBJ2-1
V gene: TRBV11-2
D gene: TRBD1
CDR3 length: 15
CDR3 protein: CASSLGQGALSEQFF
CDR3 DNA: TGTGCCAGCAGCTTAGGGCAGGGGGCGCTTTCTGAGCAGTTCTTC

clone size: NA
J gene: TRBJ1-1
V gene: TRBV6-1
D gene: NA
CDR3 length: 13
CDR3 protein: CASSQVGNTEAFF
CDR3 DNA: TGTGCCAGCAGTCAGGTTGGGAACACTGAAGCTTTCTTT

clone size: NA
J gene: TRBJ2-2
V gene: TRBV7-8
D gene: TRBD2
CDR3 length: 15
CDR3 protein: CASSFGTRFAGELFF
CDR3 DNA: TGTGCCAGCAGCTTCGGGACTAGGTTCGCCGGGGAGCTGTTTTTT

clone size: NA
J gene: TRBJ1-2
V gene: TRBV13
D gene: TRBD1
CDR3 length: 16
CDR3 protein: CASSSPILAGGYGYTF
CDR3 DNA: TGTGCCAGCAGCTCCCCGATTCTGGCAGGGGGCTATGGCTACACCTTC

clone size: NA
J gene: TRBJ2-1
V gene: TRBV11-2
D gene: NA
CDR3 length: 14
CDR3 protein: CASELRPSRVPKFF
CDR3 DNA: TGTGCCAGCGAGCTGCGCCCCTCCAGGGTCCCTAAGTTCTTC

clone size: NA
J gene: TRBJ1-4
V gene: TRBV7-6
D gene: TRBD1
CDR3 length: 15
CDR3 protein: CASSLATGVDEKLFF
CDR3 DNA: TGTGCCAGCAGCTTGGCGACAGGGGTGGATGAAAAACTGTTTTTT

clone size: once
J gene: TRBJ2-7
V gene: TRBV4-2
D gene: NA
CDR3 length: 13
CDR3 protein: CASSQDQGGEQYF
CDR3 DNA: TGTGCCAGCAGCCAAGATCAGGGCGGCGAGCAGTACTTC

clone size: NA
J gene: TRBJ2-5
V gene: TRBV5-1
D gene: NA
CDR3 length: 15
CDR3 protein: CASSLEVGGPSPQYF
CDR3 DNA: TGCGCCAGCAGCTTGGAGGTCGGGGGGCCGTCTCCCCAGTACTTC

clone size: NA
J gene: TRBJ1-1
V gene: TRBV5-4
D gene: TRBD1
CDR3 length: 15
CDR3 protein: CASSLARTGGTEAFF
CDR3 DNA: TGTGCCAGCAGCTTGGCCAGGACAGGGGGCACTGAAGCTTTCTTT

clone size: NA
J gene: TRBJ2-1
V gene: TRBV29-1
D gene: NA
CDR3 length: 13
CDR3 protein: CSFMTGSLNEQFF
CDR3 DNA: TGCAGCTTTATGACAGGCTCTTTGAATGAGCAGTTCTTC

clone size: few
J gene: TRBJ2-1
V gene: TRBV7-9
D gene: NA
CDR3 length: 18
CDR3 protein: CASSSLGGLKSSYNEQFF
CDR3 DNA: TGTGCCAGCAGCTCCCTGGGGGGTCTCAAGAGCTCCTACAATGAGCAGTTCTTC

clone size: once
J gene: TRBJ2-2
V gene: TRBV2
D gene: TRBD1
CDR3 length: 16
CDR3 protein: CASSNRQGRNTGELFF
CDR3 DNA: TGTGCCAGCAGTAACCGACAGGGAAGGAACACCGGGGAGCTGTTTTTT

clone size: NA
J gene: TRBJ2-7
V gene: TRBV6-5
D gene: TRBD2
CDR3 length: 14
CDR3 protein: CASSYSAGGGEQYF
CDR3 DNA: TGTGCCAGCAGTTACTCGGCGGGAGGAGGCGAGCAGTACTTC

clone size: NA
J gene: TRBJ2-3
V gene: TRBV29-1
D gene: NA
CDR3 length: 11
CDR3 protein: CSVAISDTQYF
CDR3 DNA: TGCAGCGTTGCGATCTCGGATACGCAGTATTTT

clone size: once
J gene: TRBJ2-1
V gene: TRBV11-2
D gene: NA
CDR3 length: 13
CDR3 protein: CASSLAASNEQFF
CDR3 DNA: TGTGCCAGCAGCTTAGCGGCAAGCAATGAGCAGTTCTTC

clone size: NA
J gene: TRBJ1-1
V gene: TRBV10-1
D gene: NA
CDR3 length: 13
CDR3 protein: CASSGQPNTEAFF
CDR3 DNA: TGCGCCAGCAGTGGGCAGCCGAACACTGAAGCTTTCTTT

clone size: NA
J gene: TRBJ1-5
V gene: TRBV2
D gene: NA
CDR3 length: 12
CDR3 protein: CASSSTGTPQHF
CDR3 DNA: TGTGCCAGCAGTTCTACAGGGACGCCCCAGCATTTT

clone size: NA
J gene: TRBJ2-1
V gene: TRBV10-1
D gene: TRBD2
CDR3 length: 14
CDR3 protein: CASSALAGVGEQFF
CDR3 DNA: TGCGCCAGCAGTGCCCTAGCGGGAGTGGGTGAGCAGTTCTTC

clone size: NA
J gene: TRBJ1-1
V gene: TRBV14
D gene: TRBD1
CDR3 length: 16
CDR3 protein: CASSQEVPRGPTEAFF
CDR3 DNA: TGTGCCAGCAGCCAAGAAGTCCCCAGGGGGCCTACTGAAGCTTTCTTT

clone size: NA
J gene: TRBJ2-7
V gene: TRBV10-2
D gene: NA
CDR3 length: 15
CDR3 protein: CASRILENGVYEQYF
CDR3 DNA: TGCGCCAGCAGAATACTAGAGAACGGGGTGTACGAGCAGTACTTC

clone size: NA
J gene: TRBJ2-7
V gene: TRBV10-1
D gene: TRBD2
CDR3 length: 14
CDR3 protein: CASSPGTSIYEQYF
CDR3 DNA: TGCGCCAGCAGTCCCGGGACTAGCATCTACGAGCAGTACTTC

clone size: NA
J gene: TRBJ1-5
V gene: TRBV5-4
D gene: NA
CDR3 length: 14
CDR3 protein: CASSFDSLNQPQHF
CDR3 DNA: TGTGCCAGCAGCTTTGACAGCCTCAATCAGCCCCAGCATTTT

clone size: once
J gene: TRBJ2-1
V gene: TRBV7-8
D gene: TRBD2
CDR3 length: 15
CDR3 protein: CASSFNRDYRNEQFF
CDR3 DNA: TGTGCCAGCAGCTTCAATAGGGACTATAGGAATGAGCAGTTCTTC

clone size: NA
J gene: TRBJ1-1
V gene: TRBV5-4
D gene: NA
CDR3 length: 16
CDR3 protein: CASSLGVSAGNTEAFF
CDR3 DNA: TGTGCCAGCAGCTTAGGGGTCTCGGCGGGGAACACTGAAGCTTTCTTT

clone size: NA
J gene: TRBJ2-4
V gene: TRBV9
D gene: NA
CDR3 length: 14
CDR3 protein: CASSVEPQEWIQYF
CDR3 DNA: TGTGCCAGCAGCGTAGAGCCTCAGGAGTGGATTCAGTACTTC

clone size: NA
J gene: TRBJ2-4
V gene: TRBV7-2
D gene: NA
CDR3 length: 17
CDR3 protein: CASSVTRVISGKNIQYF
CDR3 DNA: TGTGCCAGCAGCGTGACCCGCGTCATAAGCGGCAAAAACATTCAGTACTTC

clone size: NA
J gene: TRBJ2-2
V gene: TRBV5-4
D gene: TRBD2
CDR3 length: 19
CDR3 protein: CASSLPGLAGGYTAGELFF
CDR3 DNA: TGTGCCAGCAGCTTGCCGGGACTAGCGGGAGGGTATACCGCCGGGGAGCTGTTTTTT

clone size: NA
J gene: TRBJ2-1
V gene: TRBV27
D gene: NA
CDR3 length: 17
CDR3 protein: CASSLIGPPASYNEQFF
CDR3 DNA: TGTGCCAGCAGTTTGATCGGCCCCCCAGCCAGCTACAATGAGCAGTTCTTC